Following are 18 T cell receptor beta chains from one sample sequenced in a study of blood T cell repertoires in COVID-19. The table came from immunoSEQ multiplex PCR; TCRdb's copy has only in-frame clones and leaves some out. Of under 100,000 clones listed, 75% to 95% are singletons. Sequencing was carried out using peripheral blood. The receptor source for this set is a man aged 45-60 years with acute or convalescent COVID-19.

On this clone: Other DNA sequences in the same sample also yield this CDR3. CDR3 amino acids: CASSADSSYEQYF. The CDR3 DNA follows: TGTGCCAGCAGTGCGGACAGTTCCTACGAGCAGTACTTC. The chain employs TRBV12-3 or TRBV12-4 and TRBJ2-7, with D possibly TRBD1 on 6 matching bases. This CDR3 contains 13 residues. V was shortened by 5 bases and J by 1 base, with 9 bases between the two germline ends.

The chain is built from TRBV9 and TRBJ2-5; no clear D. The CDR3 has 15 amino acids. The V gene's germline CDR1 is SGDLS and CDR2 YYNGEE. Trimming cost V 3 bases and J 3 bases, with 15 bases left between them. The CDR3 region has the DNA TGTGCCAGCAGCGCCCGAGGAAGGCTAGAAGAGACCCAGTACTTC. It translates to CASSARGRLEETQYF.

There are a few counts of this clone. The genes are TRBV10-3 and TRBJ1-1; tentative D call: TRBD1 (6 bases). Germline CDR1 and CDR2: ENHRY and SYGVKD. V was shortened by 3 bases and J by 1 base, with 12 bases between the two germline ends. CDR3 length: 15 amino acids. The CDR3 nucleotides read TGTGCCATCAGTGAACCCGGGACATCGAACACTGAAGCTTTCTTT. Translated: CAISEPGTSNTEAFF.

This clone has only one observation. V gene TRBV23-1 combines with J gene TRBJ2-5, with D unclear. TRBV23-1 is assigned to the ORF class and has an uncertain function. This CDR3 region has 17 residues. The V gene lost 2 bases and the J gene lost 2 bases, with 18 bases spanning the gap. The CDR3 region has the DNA TGCGCCAGCAGTCAAATCCCAACTTCCCGTTTTCAAGAGACCCAGTACTTC. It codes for CASSQIPTSRFQETQYF.

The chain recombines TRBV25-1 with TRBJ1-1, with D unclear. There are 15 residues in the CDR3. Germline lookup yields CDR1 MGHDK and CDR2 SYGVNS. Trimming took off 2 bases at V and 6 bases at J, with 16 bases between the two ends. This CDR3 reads CASSERTGLTSEAFF. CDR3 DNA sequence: TGTGCCAGCAGTGAAAGGACTGGCCTTACGTCTGAAGCTTTCTTT.

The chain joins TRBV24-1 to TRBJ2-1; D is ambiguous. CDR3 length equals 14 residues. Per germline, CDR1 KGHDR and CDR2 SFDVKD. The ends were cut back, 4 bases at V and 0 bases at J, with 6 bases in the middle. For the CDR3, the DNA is TGTGCCACCAGTGACTCACACTCCTACAATGAGCAGTTCTTC. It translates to CATSDSHSYNEQFF.

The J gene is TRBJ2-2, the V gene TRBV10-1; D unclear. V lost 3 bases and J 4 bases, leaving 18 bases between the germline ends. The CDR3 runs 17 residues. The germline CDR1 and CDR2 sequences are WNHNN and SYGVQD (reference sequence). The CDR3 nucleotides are TGCGCCAGCAGTGAATTCCGACAATTCCCCGGCACCGGGGAGCTGTTTTTT. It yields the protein CASSEFRQFPGTGELFF.

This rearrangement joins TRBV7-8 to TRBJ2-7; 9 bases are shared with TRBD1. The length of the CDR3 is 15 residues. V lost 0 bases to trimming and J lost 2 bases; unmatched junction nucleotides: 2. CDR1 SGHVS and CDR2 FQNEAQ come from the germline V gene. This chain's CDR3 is CASSLAQGAAYEQYF. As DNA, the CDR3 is TGTGCCAGCAGCTTAGCACAGGGGGCCGCCTACGAGCAGTACTTC.

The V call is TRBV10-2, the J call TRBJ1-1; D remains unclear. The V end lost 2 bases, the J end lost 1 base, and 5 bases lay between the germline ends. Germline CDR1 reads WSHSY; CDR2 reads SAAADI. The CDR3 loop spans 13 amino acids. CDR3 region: CASSEGGNTEAFF. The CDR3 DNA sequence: TGCGCCAGCAGTGAGGGAGGGAACACTGAAGCTTTCTTT.

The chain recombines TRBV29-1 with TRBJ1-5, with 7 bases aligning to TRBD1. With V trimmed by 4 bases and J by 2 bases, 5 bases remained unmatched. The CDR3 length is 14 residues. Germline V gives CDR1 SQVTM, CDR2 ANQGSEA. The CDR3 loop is CSVGAGGGNQPQHF. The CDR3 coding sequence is TGCAGCGTTGGGGCAGGGGGTGGCAATCAGCCCCAGCATTTT.

The CDR3 protein is CASGGGDNPYEQYF. In DNA form, the CDR3 reads TGTGCCAGCGGGGGAGGGGACAACCCCTACGAGCAGTACTTC. This chain connects TRBV6-5 to TRBJ2-7; the D gene is possibly TRBD2 (7 bases). Germline values: CDR1 MNHEY, CDR2 SVGAGI. V gave up 8 bases and J gave up 2 bases, with 16 bases separating them. The CDR3 length is 14 residues.

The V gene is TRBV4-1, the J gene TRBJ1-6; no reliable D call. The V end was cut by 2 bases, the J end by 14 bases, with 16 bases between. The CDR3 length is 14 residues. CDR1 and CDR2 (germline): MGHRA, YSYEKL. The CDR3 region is CASSQMGSERALHF. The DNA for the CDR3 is TGCGCCAGCAGCCAAATGGGGAGTGAGAGGGCCCTCCACTTT.

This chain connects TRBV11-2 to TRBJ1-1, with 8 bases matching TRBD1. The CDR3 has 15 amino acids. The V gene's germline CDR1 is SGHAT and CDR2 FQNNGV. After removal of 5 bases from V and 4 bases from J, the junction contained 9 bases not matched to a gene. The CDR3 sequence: CASSPGTGLITEAFF. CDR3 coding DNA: TGTGCCAGCAGCCCCGGGACAGGCCTGATCACTGAAGCTTTCTTT.

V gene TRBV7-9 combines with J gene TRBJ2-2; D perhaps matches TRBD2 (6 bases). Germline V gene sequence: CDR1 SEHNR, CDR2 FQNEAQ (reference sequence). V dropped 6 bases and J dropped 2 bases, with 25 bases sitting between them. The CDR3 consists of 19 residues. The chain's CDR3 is CASRQTVGLSGKNTGELFF. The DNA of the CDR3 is TGTGCCAGCAGGCAAACGGTGGGGCTTAGCGGAAAAAACACCGGGGAGCTGTTTTTT.

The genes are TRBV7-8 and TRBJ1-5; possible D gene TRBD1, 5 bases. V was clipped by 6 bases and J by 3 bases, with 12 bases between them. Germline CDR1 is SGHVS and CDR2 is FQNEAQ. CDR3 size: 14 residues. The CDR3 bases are TGTGCCAGCAGTGGGGGGTTAGTCAATCAGCCCCAGCATTTT. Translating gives CASSGGLVNQPQHF. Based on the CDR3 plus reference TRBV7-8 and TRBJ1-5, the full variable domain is GAGVSQSPRYKVAKRGQDVALRCDPISGHVSLFWYQQALGQGPEFLTYFQNEAQLDKSGLPSDRFFAERPEGSVSTLKIQRTQQEDSAVYLCASSGGLVNQPQHFGDGTRLSIL.

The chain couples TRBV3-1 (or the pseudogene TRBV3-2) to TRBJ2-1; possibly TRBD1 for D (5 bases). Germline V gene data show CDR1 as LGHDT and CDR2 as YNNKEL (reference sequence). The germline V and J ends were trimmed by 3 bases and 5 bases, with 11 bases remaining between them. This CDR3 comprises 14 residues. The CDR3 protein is CASSHYRPDNEQFF. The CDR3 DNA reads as TGTGCCAGCAGCCACTACAGGCCAGACAATGAGCAGTTCTTC.

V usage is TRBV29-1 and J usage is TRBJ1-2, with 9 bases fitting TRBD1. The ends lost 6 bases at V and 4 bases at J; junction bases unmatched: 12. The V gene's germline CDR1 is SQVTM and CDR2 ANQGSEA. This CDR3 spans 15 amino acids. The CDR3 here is CSVQGAGGSSYGYTF. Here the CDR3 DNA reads TGCAGCGTACAGGGGGCCGGGGGTTCAAGCTATGGCTACACCTTC.

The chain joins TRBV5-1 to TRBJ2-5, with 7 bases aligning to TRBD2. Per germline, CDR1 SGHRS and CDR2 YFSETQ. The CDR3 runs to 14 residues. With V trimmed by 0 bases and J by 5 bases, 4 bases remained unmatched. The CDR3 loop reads CASSLEGGWETQYF. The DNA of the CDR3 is TGCGCCAGCAGCTTGGAGGGAGGGTGGGAGACCCAGTACTTC.